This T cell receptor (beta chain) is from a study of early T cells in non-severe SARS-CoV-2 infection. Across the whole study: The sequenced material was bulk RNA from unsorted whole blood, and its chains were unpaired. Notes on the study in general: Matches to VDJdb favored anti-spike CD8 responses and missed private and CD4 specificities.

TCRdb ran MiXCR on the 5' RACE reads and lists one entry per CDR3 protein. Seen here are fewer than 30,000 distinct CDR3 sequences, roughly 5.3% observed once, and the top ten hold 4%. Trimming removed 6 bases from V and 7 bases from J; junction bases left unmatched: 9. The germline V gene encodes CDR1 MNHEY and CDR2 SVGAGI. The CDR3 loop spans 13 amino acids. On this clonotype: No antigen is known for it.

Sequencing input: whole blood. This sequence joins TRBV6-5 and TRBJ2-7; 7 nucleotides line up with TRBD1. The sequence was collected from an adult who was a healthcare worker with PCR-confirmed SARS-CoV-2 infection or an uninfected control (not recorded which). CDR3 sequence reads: CASRVTGSREQYF. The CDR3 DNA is TGTGCCAGCAGAGTGACAGGGTCACGGGAGCAGTACTTC.